This T cell receptor beta chain was documented in a study of CD8 T cells in Susac syndrome. Study observations and caveats: In its TCR sequencing and HLA analysis, the study acknowledged that the number of individuals was relatively small.

In its sample, this clonotype was seen once. Antigen unknown. The CDR3 length is 13 residues. After removal of 8 bases from V and 1 base from J, the junction contained 7 bases not matched to a gene. The germline V gene has CDR1 SQVTM and CDR2 ANQGSEA. When the RNA was reverse transcribed, random hexamers were used with an input of about 0.45 to 1 ug. The authors amplified TCR beta CDR3 across 54 Vbeta and 13 Jbeta using immunoSEQ multiplex PCR. TCRdb reanalysed the immunoSEQ multiplex PCR reads using MiXCR and keeps one entry per CDR3 protein. The data hold around 300,000 distinct CDR3 sequences, with 92% observed a single time.

The chain joins TRBV29-1 to TRBJ2-5; 7 bases are shared with TRBD1. Sequencing was performed on CD4+ T cells from PBMCs. This TCR derives from a human donor with multiple sclerosis. As DNA, the CDR3 is TGCAGCACCCGACAGGGCGCCCAAGAGACCCAGTACTTC. This translates into CSTRQGAQETQYF.